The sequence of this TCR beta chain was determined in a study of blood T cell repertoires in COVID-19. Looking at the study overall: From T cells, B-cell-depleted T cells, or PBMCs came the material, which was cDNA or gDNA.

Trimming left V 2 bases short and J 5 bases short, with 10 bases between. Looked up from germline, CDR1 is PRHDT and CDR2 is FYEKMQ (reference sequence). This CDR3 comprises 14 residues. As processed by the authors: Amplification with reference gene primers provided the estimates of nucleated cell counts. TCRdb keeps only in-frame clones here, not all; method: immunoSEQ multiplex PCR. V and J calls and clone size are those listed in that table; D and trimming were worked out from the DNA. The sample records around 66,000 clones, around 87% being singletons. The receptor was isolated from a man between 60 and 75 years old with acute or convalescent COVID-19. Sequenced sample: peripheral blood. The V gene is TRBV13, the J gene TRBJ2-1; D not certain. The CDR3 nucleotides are TGTGCCAGCAGCTTACTCTATCAAAACAATGAGCAGTTCTTC. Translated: CASSLLYQNNEQFF.